This T cell receptor beta chain was sequenced for a study of graft-versus-host responses after intestinal transplantation. Across the whole study: Uniformly, recipients were administered anti-thymocyte globulin induction with subsequent tacrolimus and steroids for approximately three years.

Method: immunoSEQ multiplex PCR; TCRdb's copy keeps in-frame clones and lacks some. The sample contains roughly 100,000 clones, 91% of which appear only once. Overall study results and limits: Recipient bone marrow held GvH clones, some seen earlier in ileum or blood. There was an association between peak levels of circulating GvH clones and early post-transplant HvG declines. Within allografts, high graft-versus-host to host-versus-graft clonal ratios were seen among patients with graft-donor T cell macrochimerism.

About this clone: Its antigen is unidentified.

V shed 3 bases and J 0 bases; nucleotides not matched to a gene: 10. CDR1 and CDR2 (germline): MGHRA, YSYEKL. CDR3 length: 17 amino acids. V is TRBV4-1 and J is TRBJ1-2, with 7 bases identical to TRBD1. The clonotype was recovered from a human donor who was the organ donor for an intestinal transplant. The input for sequencing was unstimulated CD4+ T cells sorted from spleen or lymph node cells, taken before transplant. The CDR3 DNA sequence: TGCGCCAGCAGCCACGTGACAGGGAAGGGAGCTAACTATGGCTACACCTTC. Protein product: CASSHVTGKGANYGYTF.